This TCR beta chain originates from a study of preoperative IRX-2 immunotherapy in early breast cancer. As to treatment: preoperative locoregional IRX-2 cytokine immunotherapy. Assay: immunoSEQ multiplex PCR; the TCRdb copy retains only in-frame clones and omits some. The table shows 39,000 or so clones, with 60% to 85% occurring only once. This clonotype was sampled from a human donor with breast cancer. This specimen was tumor tissue, taken after IRX-2 immunotherapy.

The DNA for the CDR3 is TGTGCCACCAGGGGGCAGGGGTTAGGGAACACTGAAGCTTTCTTT. It encodes CATRGQGLGNTEAFF. The V call is TRBV19, the J call TRBJ1-1; the match to TRBD1 covers 8 bases. V lost 10 bases and J lost 1; bases outside the gene matches: 11. CDR1 LNHDA and CDR2 SQIVND come from the germline V gene (reference sequence). The CDR3 contains 15 residues.